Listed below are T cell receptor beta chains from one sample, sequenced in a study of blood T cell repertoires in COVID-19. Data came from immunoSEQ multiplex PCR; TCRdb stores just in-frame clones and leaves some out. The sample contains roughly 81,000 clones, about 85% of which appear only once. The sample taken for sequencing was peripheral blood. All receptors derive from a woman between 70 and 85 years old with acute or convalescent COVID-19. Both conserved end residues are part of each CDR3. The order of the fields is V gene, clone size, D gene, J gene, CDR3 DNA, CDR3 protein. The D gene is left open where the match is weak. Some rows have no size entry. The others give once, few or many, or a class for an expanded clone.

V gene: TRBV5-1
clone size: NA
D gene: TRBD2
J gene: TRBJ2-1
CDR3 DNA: TGCGCCAGCAGCTTGGGACTAGCGGGGAGCAATGAGCAGTTCTTC
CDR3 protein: CASSLGLAGSNEQFF

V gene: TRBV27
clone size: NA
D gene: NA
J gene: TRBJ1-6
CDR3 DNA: TGTGCCAGCACCATCTCCAGGGTTAATTCACCCCTCCACTTT
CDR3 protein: CASTISRVNSPLHF

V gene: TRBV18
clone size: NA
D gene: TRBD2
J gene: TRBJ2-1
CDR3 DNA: TGTGCCAGCTCACCAGGACTAGACCTGTCCCATGAGCAGTTCTTC
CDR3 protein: CASSPGLDLSHEQFF

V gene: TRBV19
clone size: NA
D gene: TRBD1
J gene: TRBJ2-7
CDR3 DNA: TGTGCCTCCTCCTCCGGGACAGGGTCCTCCTACGAGCAGTACTTC
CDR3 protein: CASSSGTGSSYEQYF

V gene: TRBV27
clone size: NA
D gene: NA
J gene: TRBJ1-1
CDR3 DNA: TGTGCCAGCAGTTCCTACAGGGAGTTCACTGAAGCTTTCTTT
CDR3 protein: CASSSYREFTEAFF

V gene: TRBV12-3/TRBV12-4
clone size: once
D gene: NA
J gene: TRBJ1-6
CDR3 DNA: TGTGCCAGCAGTTTGGAGGGGCAATCACCCCTCCACTTT
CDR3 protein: CASSLEGQSPLHF

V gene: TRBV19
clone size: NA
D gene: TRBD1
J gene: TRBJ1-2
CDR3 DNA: TGTGCCAGTAGTGGTGGGACAGACAACTATGGCTACACCTTC
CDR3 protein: CASSGGTDNYGYTF

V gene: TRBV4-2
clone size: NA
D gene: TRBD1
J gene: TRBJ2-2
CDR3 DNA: TGTGCCAGCAGCCGACAGGGGTTTAACACCGGGGAGCTGTTTTTT
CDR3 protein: CASSRQGFNTGELFF

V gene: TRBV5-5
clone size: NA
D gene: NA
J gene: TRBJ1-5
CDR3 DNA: TGTGCCAGCAGCTCCCAAAGTTCGAGCAGCAATCAGCCCCAGCATTTT
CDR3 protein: CASSSQSSSSNQPQHF

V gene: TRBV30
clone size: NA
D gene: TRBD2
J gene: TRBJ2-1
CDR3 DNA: TGTGCCTGGACAGGAGCGGGGGCCCCTAGCTCCTACAATGAGCAGTTCTTC
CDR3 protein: CAWTGAGAPSSYNEQFF

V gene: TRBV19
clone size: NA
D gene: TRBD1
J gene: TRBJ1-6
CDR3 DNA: TGTGCCAGTAGTCCGAGACAGGGGGTGGTGTCACCCCTCCACTTT
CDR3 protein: CASSPRQGVVSPLHF

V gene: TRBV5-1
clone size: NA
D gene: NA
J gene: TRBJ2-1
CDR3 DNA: TGCGCCAGCAGAACAGGGGAGGCGTACAATGAGCAGTTCTTC
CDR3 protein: CASRTGEAYNEQFF

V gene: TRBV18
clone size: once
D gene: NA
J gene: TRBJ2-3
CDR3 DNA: TGTGCCAGCTCACCACTTCGGCAGGGGCCAGGGACAGATACGCAGTATTTT
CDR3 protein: CASSPLRQGPGTDTQYF

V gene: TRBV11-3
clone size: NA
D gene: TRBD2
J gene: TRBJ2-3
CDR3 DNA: TGTGCCAGCAGCTTCCCAGCGGGGGGATACACAGATACGCAGTATTTT
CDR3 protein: CASSFPAGGYTDTQYF

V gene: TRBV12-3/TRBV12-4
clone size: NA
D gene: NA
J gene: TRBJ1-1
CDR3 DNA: TGTGCCAGCAGCCGTCTGGATTGGAGGGGTTTCTTT
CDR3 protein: CASSRLDWRGFF

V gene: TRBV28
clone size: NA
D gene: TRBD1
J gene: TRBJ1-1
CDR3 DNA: TGTGCCAGCAGAACAGACAGGGTAAACACTGAAGCTTTCTTT
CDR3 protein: CASRTDRVNTEAFF

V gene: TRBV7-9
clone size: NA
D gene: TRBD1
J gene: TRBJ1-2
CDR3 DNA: TGTGCCAGCAGCTCATTAACCGGGACAGCAGCTAACTATGGCTACACCTTC
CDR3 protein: CASSSLTGTAANYGYTF

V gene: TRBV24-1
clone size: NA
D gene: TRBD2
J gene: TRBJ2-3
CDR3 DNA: TGTGCCACCAGTGGGGGAGGGACTAGCGGGTCCACAGATACGCAGTATTTT
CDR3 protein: CATSGGGTSGSTDTQYF

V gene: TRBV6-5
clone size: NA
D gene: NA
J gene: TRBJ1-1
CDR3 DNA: TGTGCCAGCAGCCCCCACAGAGAACCTGAAGCTTTCTTT
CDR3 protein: CASSPHREPEAFF

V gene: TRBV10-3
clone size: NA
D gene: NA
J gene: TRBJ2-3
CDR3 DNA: TGTGCCATCAGTGACCAGGGGATTTTCACAGATACGCAGTATTTT
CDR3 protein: CAISDQGIFTDTQYF

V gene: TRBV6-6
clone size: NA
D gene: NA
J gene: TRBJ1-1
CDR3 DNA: TGTGCCAGCAGTTATACAGAGATGAACACTGAAGCTTTCTTT
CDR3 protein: CASSYTEMNTEAFF

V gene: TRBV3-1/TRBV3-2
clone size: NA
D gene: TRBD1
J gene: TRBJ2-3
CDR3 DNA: TGTGCCAGCAGCCAAGAGGGGACAGGGGGAAATATGCCGCAGTATTTT
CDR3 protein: CASSQEGTGGNMPQYF

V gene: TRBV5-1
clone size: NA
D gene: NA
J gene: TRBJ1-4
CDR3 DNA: TGCGCCAGCAGCTTTGTAAGTGGCGGGGCCGATCGACTGTTTTTT
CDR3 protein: CASSFVSGGADRLFF

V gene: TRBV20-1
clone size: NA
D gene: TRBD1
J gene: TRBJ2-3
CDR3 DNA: TGCAGTGCTAGTCTACCGGGGACAGGGGCAGATACGCAGTATTTT
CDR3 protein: CSASLPGTGADTQYF

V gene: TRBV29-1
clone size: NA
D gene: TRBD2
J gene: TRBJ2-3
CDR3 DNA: TGCAGCGTTGAGGGGGGGATCCAACCAGGCACAGATACGCAGTATTTT
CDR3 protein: CSVEGGIQPGTDTQYF

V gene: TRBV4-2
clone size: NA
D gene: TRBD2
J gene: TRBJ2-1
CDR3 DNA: TGTGCCAGCAGCCCGTGGACTAGCGGGGGCTACAATGAGCAGTTCTTC
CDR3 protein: CASSPWTSGGYNEQFF

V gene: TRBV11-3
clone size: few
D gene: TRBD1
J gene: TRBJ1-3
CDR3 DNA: TGTGCCAGCAGCTGGGACAGGGTGTCCTCTGGAAACACCATATATTTT
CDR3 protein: CASSWDRVSSGNTIYF

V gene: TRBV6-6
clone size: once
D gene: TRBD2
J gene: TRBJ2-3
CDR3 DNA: TGTGCCAGCAGTCCGGGTCCCGGGACTAGCGGGGGGCTCGCAGATACGCAGTATTTT
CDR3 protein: CASSPGPGTSGGLADTQYF

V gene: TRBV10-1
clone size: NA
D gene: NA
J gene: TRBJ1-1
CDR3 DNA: TGCGCCAGCAGGGGAGGGGGGAACACTGAAGCTTTCTTT
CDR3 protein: CASRGGGNTEAFF

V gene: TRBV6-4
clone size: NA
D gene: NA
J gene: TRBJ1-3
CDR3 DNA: TGTGCCAGCAGTGACAGGGGTCCTGGAAACACCATATATTTT
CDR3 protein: CASSDRGPGNTIYF

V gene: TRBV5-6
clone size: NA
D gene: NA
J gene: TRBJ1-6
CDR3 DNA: TGTGCCAGCAGCTTCGGCAGGGTTCAACAGAGGTCCTATAATTCACCCCTCCACTTT
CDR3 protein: CASSFGRVQQRSYNSPLHF

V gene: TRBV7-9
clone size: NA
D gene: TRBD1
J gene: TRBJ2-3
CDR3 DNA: TGTGCCAGCAGCTCTTTGAGGGGACAGGGAACAGATACGCAGTATTTT
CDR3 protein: CASSSLRGQGTDTQYF

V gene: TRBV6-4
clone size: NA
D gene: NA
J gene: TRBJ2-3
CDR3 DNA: TGTGCCAGCACCCCTAGCTTCGCTTCCACAGATACGCAGTATTTT
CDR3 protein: CASTPSFASTDTQYF

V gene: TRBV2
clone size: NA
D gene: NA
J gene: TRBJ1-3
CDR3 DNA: TGTGCCAGCAGTGTTATTAGCTCTGGAAACACCATATATTTT
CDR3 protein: CASSVISSGNTIYF

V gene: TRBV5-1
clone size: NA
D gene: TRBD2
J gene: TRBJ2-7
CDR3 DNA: TGCGCCAGCAGGGAGAGTAGCGGGGGGTTGTTGCAGTACTTC
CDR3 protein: CASRESSGGLLQYF

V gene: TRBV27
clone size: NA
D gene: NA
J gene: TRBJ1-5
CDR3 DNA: TGTGCCAGCAGTCGACAGGATAATCAGCCCCAGCATTTT
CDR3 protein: CASSRQDNQPQHF

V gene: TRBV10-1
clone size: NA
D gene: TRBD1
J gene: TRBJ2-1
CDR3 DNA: TGCGCCAGCAGCCCCGGGACAGGGCACAATGAGCAGTTCTTC
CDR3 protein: CASSPGTGHNEQFF

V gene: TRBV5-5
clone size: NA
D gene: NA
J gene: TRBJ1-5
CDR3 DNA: TGTGCCAGCCAGGGGAATAGCAATCAGCCCCAGCATTTT
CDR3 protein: CASQGNSNQPQHF

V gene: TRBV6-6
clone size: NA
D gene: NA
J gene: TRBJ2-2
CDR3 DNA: TGTGCCAGCAGTTACACCGGGATTGACACCGGGGAGCTGTTTTTT
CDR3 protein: CASSYTGIDTGELFF

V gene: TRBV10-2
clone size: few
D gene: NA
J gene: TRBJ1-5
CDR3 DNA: TGCGCCAGCAGTGAGCGCCAGGTAATTGACGGCAATCAGCCCCAGCATTTT
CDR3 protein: CASSERQVIDGNQPQHF